The clone carrying this TCR beta chain was seen repeatedly, ten times or more. Its antigen remains unknown. CDR3 length equals 14 residues. Trimming took off 1 base at V and 1 base at J, with 8 bases between the two ends. Germline loops: CDR1 SGHRS, CDR2 YFSETQ. The data originate from a study of T-cell reconstitution after alpha-beta-depleted transplantation in children. Overall study results and limits: T cells produced anew were the main source of T-cell counts and diversity one year after transplant. Several hundred expanded graft clones reportedly supplied alpha-beta T cells about two months after transplant. Certain patients had high TCRbeta diversity at day 60, and it came from recipient T cells and thymic progenitors that survived.

Unique molecular identifiers were incorporated when the TCRbeta library was constructed. From the PCR reads, TCRdb called clonotypes with MiXCR, one entry per CDR3 protein. The table has hundreds of thousands of distinct CDR3 sequences, around 15% seen once. The sequencing here drew on PBMCs, mostly from graft donor cells, taken 360 days after TCRalphabeta/CD19-depleted stem cell transplant. The chain uses TRBV5-1 and TRBJ2-5, with a weak D call TRBD2 (5 bases). This TCR was recovered from a male patient younger than 18 who had a stem cell transplant for acute lymphoblastic leukemia, so the T cells may come from the graft donor. CDR3: CASSLLRGQETQYF. The CDR3, as DNA: TGCGCCAGCAGCTTGTTACGGGGCCAAGAGACCCAGTACTTC.